This is a list of T cell receptor beta chains from one sample in a study of cytomegalovirus exposure and HLA in healthy donors. Only in-frame clones appear in the TCRdb table, and some are missing; sequencing was by immunoSEQ multiplex PCR. The sample carries over 130,000 clones, around 65% recorded once. The sample was PBMCs. All receptors come from a male donor in good health and CMV-seronegative. CDR3s include the opening cysteine and the closing phenylalanine or tryptophan. The D gene is left open where the match is weak. Size is omitted from some rows. Given values are once, few, many or a class for expanded clones.

16 TRBD1 TRBJ1-4 few TRBV14 TGTGCCAGCAGCCAAAGAAGGGGACAGGGGGCGGAAAAACTGTTTTTT CASSQRRGQGAEKLFF
13 . TRBJ1-3 few TRBV11-2 TGTGCCAGCGGGGGGGCGCGTGGAAACACCATATATTTT CASGGARGNTIYF
10 . TRBJ1-1 . TRBV6-5 TGTGCCAGCAGAACCTACGAGGCTTTCTTT CASRTYEAFF
12 TRBD1 TRBJ1-6 . TRBV6-5 TGTGCCAGCAGGACAGGGCATTCACCCCTCCACTTT CASRTGHSPLHF
15 . TRBJ1-5 . TRBV10-3 TGTGCCATCAGCGATGACAGACCTAGCAATCAGCCCCAGCATTTT CAISDDRPSNQPQHF
14 . TRBJ2-2 . TRBV7-9 TGTGCCAGCAGCTTAAGAGGGAACAGCGGGGAGCTGTTTTTT CASSLRGNSGELFF
12 . TRBJ2-3 . TRBV4-3 TGCGCCAGCAGCCAAGGGCCAGATACGCAGTATTTT CASSQGPDTQYF
17 . TRBJ2-4 . TRBV5-4 TGTGCCAGCAGCTTGGCAAAAGAGGGAGTCGCCAAAAACATTCAGTACTTC CASSLAKEGVAKNIQYF
15 . TRBJ1-4 few TRBV6-1 TGTGCCAGCAGTCAGAGGGAAGCGGGGTATGAAAAACTGTTTTTT CASSQREAGYEKLFF
15 TRBD2 TRBJ2-7 few TRBV6-5 TGTGCCAGCAGTTACTCCGGGCGGGGGGGCGACGAGCAGTACTTC CASSYSGRGGDEQYF
14 . TRBJ2-1 . TRBV18 TGTGCCAGCTCACCGTCTAGCCGCGACAATGAGCAGTTCTTC CASSPSSRDNEQFF
11 . TRBJ2-7 few TRBV7-9 TGTGCCAGCGCTACAGGCGGCGAGCAGTACTTC CASATGGEQYF
15 TRBD2 TRBJ2-7 . TRBV6-5 TGTGCCAGCAGAAGGACTAGCGGGGACTCCTACGAGCAGTACTTC CASRRTSGDSYEQYF
11 . TRBJ2-4 . TRBV10-2 TGCGCCAGCGGGGCCGTAGGCATTCAGTACTTC CASGAVGIQYF
13 TRBD1 TRBJ1-2 few TRBV5-1 TGCGCCAGCACCCCACAGGGGGAGTGTGGCTACACCTTC CASTPQGECGYTF
15 . TRBJ1-4 . TRBV10-3 TGTGCCATCAGTGCAGGGACTGCAACTAATGAAAAACTGTTTTTT CAISAGTATNEKLFF
15 . TRBJ2-2 . TRBV5-4 TGTGCCAGCAGGAGGACAGCGTCCAACACCGGGGAGCTGTTTTTT CASRRTASNTGELFF
14 . TRBJ2-7 . TRBV6-1 TGTGCCAGCAGTGAAGCGCGGGGGCTGAGCGAGCAGTACTTC CASSEARGLSEQYF
14 . TRBJ2-3 few TRBV4-1 TGCGCCAGCAGCCAAGGTGGAGACACAGATACGCAGTATTTT CASSQGGDTDTQYF
15 . TRBJ2-7 . TRBV5-6 TGTGCCAGCAGCTTTGTTCCAGGGGACTCCTACGAGCAGTACTTC CASSFVPGDSYEQYF
14 TRBD2 TRBJ2-7 . TRBV5-1 TGCGCCAGCAGCTTGGACGGGGGGGGATACGAGCAGTACTTC CASSLDGGGYEQYF
15 . TRBJ1-6 . TRBV5-1 TGCGCCAGCAGCCCCGATGGGGCGAGAGGTTCACCCCTCCACTTT CASSPDGARGSPLHF
13 TRBD1 TRBJ2-7 few TRBV2 TGTGCCAGCAGGGGGACAGGGTTCTACGAGCAGTACTTC CASRGTGFYEQYF
16 . TRBJ1-2 . TRBV9 TGTGCCAGCAGCGCCTCACAGCTCGGGATTAACTATGGCTACACCTTC CASSASQLGINYGYTF
17 . TRBJ1-6 few TRBV12-2 TGTGCAAGTCGCTTACCGGCCAGGGTGGGCAAAAATTCACCCCTCCACTTT CASRLPARVGKNSPLHF
14 . TRBJ1-1 few TRBV19 TGTGCCAGTAGTGAGAGTTCAAAGTACACTGAAGCTTTCTTT CASSESSKYTEAFF
16 TRBD1 TRBJ1-1 . TRBV7-9 TGTTCCAGCAGCTGGGGACAGACTCTCATGAACACTGAAGCTTTCTTT CSSSWGQTLMNTEAFF
14 TRBD2 TRBJ2-5 . TRBV30 TGTGCCTGGAGACTAGCGGGGGGTCAAGAGACCCAGTACTTC CAWRLAGGQETQYF
13 . TRBJ1-6 . TRBV11-3 TGTGCCAGCAGCACCAAAAGGGGGTCACCCCTCCACTTT CASSTKRGSPLHF
15 TRBD1 TRBJ1-2 . TRBV27 TGTGCCAGCAGTCCCCGACAGGGGCTGAACTATGGCTACACCTTC CASSPRQGLNYGYTF
11 . TRBJ2-5 . TRBV29-1 TGCAGCGAGAGCCATTCGGAGACCCAGTACTTC CSESHSETQYF
14 . TRBJ1-1 . TRBV15 TGTGCCACCAGCCGGGGGGGTCCAGGCACTGAAGCTTTCTTT CATSRGGPGTEAFF
14 TRBD2 TRBJ2-7 . TRBV10-3 TGTGCCATCAGTGATCCTGGGGGGGGATACGAGCAGTACTTC CAISDPGGGYEQYF
13 . TRBJ2-7 . TRBV11-3 TGTGCCAGCAGCGCCCGGGTGGAAAAAGAGCAGTACTTC CASSARVEKEQYF
15 . TRBJ1-6 . TRBV6-1 TGTGCCAGCAAGGGGGGGAGCTCCTATAATTCACCCCTCCACTTT CASKGGSSYNSPLHF
16 . TRBJ1-6 few TRBV7-8 TGTGCCAGCAGCTTAGAAGCGACAGCGAAGGTAACACCCCTCCACTTT CASSLEATAKVTPLHF
14 TRBD1 TRBJ1-2 once TRBV12-5 TGTGCTAGTGGGACCTCCCGACAGGGTTACGGCTACACCTTC CASGTSRQGYGYTF